These T cell receptor beta chains were read from a single sample in a study of blood T cell repertoires in COVID-19. The protocol was immunoSEQ multiplex PCR, while the TCRdb copy is restricted to in-frame clones and leaves out a portion. This sample has over 200,000 clones; approximately 90% occur once, and the top ten carry under 9.5%. Material: PBMCs or T cells enriched from blood (not recorded which). Every receptor here comes from a man aged 40-49 years who had recovered from COVID-19. The CDR3 runs from the conserved cysteine through the conserved F or W. The D gene is left open where the match is weak. Not every row has a clone size; where given, it reads once, few, many or a size class.

V	size	J	D	DNA	CDR3
TRBV9	NA	TRBJ2-7	NA	TGTGCCAGCAGCCCGGACGGGACCTACGAGCAGTACTTC	CASSPDGTYEQYF
TRBV24-1	NA	TRBJ1-4	TRBD1	TGTGCCACCAGTGATTCTAGGACAGGGTATCCTGAAAAACTGTTTTTT	CATSDSRTGYPEKLFF
TRBV7-9	NA	TRBJ1-2	TRBD1	TGTGCCAGCAGCTTAGCTGGACAGGGATCGGGTGGCTACACCTTC	CASSLAGQGSGGYTF
TRBV27	NA	TRBJ1-6	TRBD1	TGTGCCAGCAGCACTGCAGGGGGAATCAATAATTCACCCCTCCACTTT	CASSTAGGINNSPLHF
TRBV14	NA	TRBJ2-1	TRBD2	TGTGCCAGCAGCCAAGACAATCTAGCGGGAGGGAGGCAGTTCTTC	CASSQDNLAGGRQFF
TRBV10-2	NA	TRBJ2-1	NA	TGCGCCAGCAGTGAGTCGGGAGTAAGGCAGTTCTTC	CASSESGVRQFF
TRBV28	NA	TRBJ1-5	NA	TGTGCCAGCAGCCCGGGACTCTCTAATCAGCCCCAGCATTTT	CASSPGLSNQPQHF
TRBV11-3	few	TRBJ1-2	TRBD1	TGTGCCAGCAGCCTGAACGGACAGGACTATGGCTACACCTTC	CASSLNGQDYGYTF
TRBV4-2	NA	TRBJ1-1	TRBD1	TGTGCCAGCAGCCTGGACAGGTGGAACACTGAAGCTTTCTTT	CASSLDRWNTEAFF
TRBV7-9	NA	TRBJ2-5	TRBD1	TGTGCCAGCAGCCCCCGACAGGGGCGGTACCAAGAGACCCAGTACTTC	CASSPRQGRYQETQYF
TRBV7-6	NA	TRBJ2-3	NA	TGTGCCAGCAGCTTGGAAGGGGAAATTTACACAGATACGCAGTATTTT	CASSLEGEIYTDTQYF
TRBV7-8	NA	TRBJ2-7	TRBD1	TGTGCCAGCAGCACCAGACAGGGGGCCTACGAGCAGTACTTC	CASSTRQGAYEQYF
TRBV2	NA	TRBJ1-2	NA	TGTGCCAGCAAACGCGCAGGGGACGGTGGCTATGGCTACACCTTC	CASKRAGDGGYGYTF
TRBV7-9	NA	TRBJ2-7	TRBD1	TGTGCCAGCAGCTCTAACAGGGGGCAAACTACCTACGAGCAGTACTTC	CASSSNRGQTTYEQYF
TRBV5-5	NA	TRBJ2-3	NA	TGTGCCAGCAGCTTGACAGGGTTTAGCACAGATACGCAGTATTTT	CASSLTGFSTDTQYF
TRBV19	NA	TRBJ2-6	TRBD1	TGTGCCAGTAGGACGACAGGGGCTGGGGCCAACGTCCTGACTTTC	CASRTTGAGANVLTF
TRBV6-5	NA	TRBJ2-7	TRBD1	TGTGCCAGCAGCCCCGACAGGGCATTCTACGAGCAGTACTTC	CASSPDRAFYEQYF
TRBV7-9	few	TRBJ2-7	NA	TGTGCCAGCAGCCGAGAGACTTTAGAGCAGTACTTC	CASSRETLEQYF
TRBV5-1	NA	TRBJ1-1	NA	TGCGCCAGCAGCCTGACAGCGCGCCTGAACACTGAAGCTTTCTTT	CASSLTARLNTEAFF
TRBV4-2	NA	TRBJ2-5	TRBD2	TGTGCCAGCAGCTCAAGTTGGGGCCTCACTAGCGGGGGGGTTTCAGAGACCCAGTACTTC	CASSSSWGLTSGGVSETQYF
TRBV15	NA	TRBJ2-2	NA	TGTGCCACCAGCAGAGCGTTCGGGGTGAGCACCGGGGAGCTGTTTTTT	CATSRAFGVSTGELFF
TRBV3-1/TRBV3-2	NA	TRBJ1-6	TRBD1	TGTGCCACTGGGACAGGGAACTATAATTCACCCCTCCACTTT	CATGTGNYNSPLHF
TRBV19	once	TRBJ1-5	NA	TGTGCCAGTAGTGGAGTCAGGGTCTGGGGCAATCAGCCCCAGCATTTT	CASSGVRVWGNQPQHF
TRBV10-1	NA	TRBJ1-1	NA	TGCGCCAGCAGGGAACAGGAGAACACTGAAGCTTTCTTT	CASREQENTEAFF
TRBV27	NA	TRBJ1-2	NA	TGTGCCAGCAGTTCCATCGGTGGTGGCTACACCTTC	CASSSIGGGYTF
TRBV11-2	NA	TRBJ2-3	NA	TGTGCCAGCACCACACCCTTCGCAGATACGCAGTATTTT	CASTTPFADTQYF
TRBV28	NA	TRBJ2-7	TRBD2	TGTGCCAGCAGACAATCACTAGCGGGGAAATACGAGCAGTACTTC	CASRQSLAGKYEQYF
TRBV27	NA	TRBJ2-7	TRBD1	TGTGCCAGCAGAATTACGGGACAGGGGTCCTACGAGCAGTACTTC	CASRITGQGSYEQYF
TRBV19	once	TRBJ2-5	TRBD2	TGTGCCAGTAGTATAGGACTAGCGGAAGAAGAGACCCAGTACTTC	CASSIGLAEEETQYF
TRBV6-5	once	TRBJ1-2	NA	TGTGCCAGCATAAAAGGACAGTTCTATGGCTACACCTTC	CASIKGQFYGYTF
TRBV7-3	many	TRBJ2-2	TRBD2	TGTGCCAGCAGCTTAGAGTCAGGGAGGGCCGGGGAGCTGTTTTTT	CASSLESGRAGELFF
TRBV12-3/TRBV12-4	NA	TRBJ1-5	TRBD1	TGTGCCAGCAGCAGGGGGGATCAGCCCCAGCATTTT	CASSRGDQPQHF
TRBV12-5	NA	TRBJ2-4	TRBD2	TGTGCTAGTGGTTTGGTACTAGCGGGGGTTCTTAACATTCAGTACTTC	CASGLVLAGVLNIQYF
TRBV7-9	NA	TRBJ1-5	NA	TGTGCCAGCAGCTTAGATCACAGTGGTAATCAGCCCCAGCATTTT	CASSLDHSGNQPQHF
TRBV9	NA	TRBJ1-2	TRBD1	TGTGCCAGCAGCGTAGCTCCGGGACAGGACCGTGGTGTCCGGGAATATGGCTACACCTTC	CASSVAPGQDRGVREYGYTF
TRBV15	NA	TRBJ2-4	NA	TGTGCCACCAGCAGATACAGGGATGCGGGAGCCAAAAACATTCAGTACTTC	CATSRYRDAGAKNIQYF
TRBV5-4	NA	TRBJ2-2	NA	TGTGCCAGCAGCTTACGAGATCTCGCGAACACCGGGGAGCTGTTTTTT	CASSLRDLANTGELFF
TRBV3-1/TRBV3-2	few	TRBJ1-4	TRBD1	TGTGCCAGCAGCCGGGTAGGGACAGGGGAGAGTGAAAAACTGTTTTTT	CASSRVGTGESEKLFF
TRBV15	NA	TRBJ1-3	NA	TGTGCCACCAGCAGAGACCTCAGGGGAAACACCATATATTTT	CATSRDLRGNTIYF
TRBV28	NA	TRBJ2-1	NA	TGTGCCAGCTGGGGGGCCGGGGGGCGCAGGTTTGTTGAGCAGTTCTTC	CASWGAGGRRFVEQFF
TRBV28	NA	TRBJ2-1	NA	TGTGCCAGCAGCGAGGGCTACCCCTCCTACAATGAGCAGTTCTTC	CASSEGYPSYNEQFF
TRBV28	NA	TRBJ1-4	TRBD1	TGTGCCAGCAGTTTATCAAGGACAGGAGAAAGGGAAAAACTGTTTTTT	CASSLSRTGEREKLFF
TRBV25-1	few	TRBJ1-6	TRBD1	TGTGCCAGCAGTGATTCCGGGACAGCAAATTCACCCCTCCACTTT	CASSDSGTANSPLHF
TRBV21-1	NA	TRBJ2-1	NA	TGTGCCAGCAGCCCCCGAGGACAGGGACTGACTAGCGGGGGATACAATGAGCAGTTCTTC	CASSPRGQGLTSGGYNEQFF
TRBV9	NA	TRBJ1-3	NA	TGTGCCAGCAGCGGAAGGACATCCAACTCTGGAAACACCATATATTTT	CASSGRTSNSGNTIYF
TRBV5-4	NA	TRBJ1-2	TRBD1	TGTGCCAGCAGCCTAGGGACAGGCATTAACTATGGCTACACCTTC	CASSLGTGINYGYTF
TRBV18	NA	TRBJ1-4	NA	TGTGCCAGCTCACCATCGAGGGATAGCGGTGAAAAACTGTTTTTT	CASSPSRDSGEKLFF
TRBV7-2	NA	TRBJ1-2	NA	TGTGCCAGCAGCTTAGACCCAGGGCAGGTCCTCGGCTATGGCTACACCTTC	CASSLDPGQVLGYGYTF
TRBV2	NA	TRBJ2-7	NA	TGTGCCAGCAGTGTACGGCAGGATCAGTACTTC	CASSVRQDQYF
TRBV7-2	NA	TRBJ2-1	NA	TGTGCCAGCAGCTTAGCCGGGCTAGCGTCAGGTCGATCCTACAATGAGCAGTTCTTC	CASSLAGLASGRSYNEQFF
TRBV28	NA	TRBJ1-2	TRBD1	TGTGCCAGCAGTCCACCGGGACAGGTTAACTATGGCTACACCTTC	CASSPPGQVNYGYTF
TRBV30	once	TRBJ2-3	NA	TGTGCCTGGAGGACCGGGGGAACAGATACGCAGTATTTT	CAWRTGGTDTQYF
TRBV10-1	few	TRBJ1-5	NA	TGCGCCAGCAGCGCAGGAAATAGCAATCAGCCCCAGCATTTT	CASSAGNSNQPQHF
TRBV10-1	NA	TRBJ2-2	NA	TGCGCCAACAGACCTAGTCCCGGCGCGAACACCGGGGAGCTGTTTTTT	CANRPSPGANTGELFF
TRBV2	NA	TRBJ2-7	NA	TGTGCCAGCATTTCTGAGGGGGGGAAGCAGTACTTC	CASISEGGKQYF
TRBV19	once	TRBJ2-7	TRBD1	TGTGCCAGTAGAAAATGGGGGGGACAGGGAGGCGAGCAGTACTTC	CASRKWGGQGGEQYF
TRBV18	once	TRBJ2-3	NA	TGTGCCAGCTCACCACTGGCGGCAGATACGCAGTATTTT	CASSPLAADTQYF
TRBV5-1	NA	TRBJ1-3	NA	TGCGCCAGCAGCTTGCCAGAATACTCTGGAAACACCATATATTTT	CASSLPEYSGNTIYF
TRBV29-1	NA	TRBJ2-2	TRBD1	TGCAGCGTTGAACTGGGACAGGGGGCACCCGGGGAGCTGTTTTTT	CSVELGQGAPGELFF